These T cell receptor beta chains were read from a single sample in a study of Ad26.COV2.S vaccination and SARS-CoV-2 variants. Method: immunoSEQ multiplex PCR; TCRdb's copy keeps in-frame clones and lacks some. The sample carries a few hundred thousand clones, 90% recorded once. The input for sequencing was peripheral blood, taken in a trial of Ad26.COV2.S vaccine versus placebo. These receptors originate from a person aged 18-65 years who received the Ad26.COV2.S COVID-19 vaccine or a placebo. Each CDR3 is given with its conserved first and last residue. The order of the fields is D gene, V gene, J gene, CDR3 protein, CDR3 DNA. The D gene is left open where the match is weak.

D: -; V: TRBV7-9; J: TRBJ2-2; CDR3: CASSVGDTGELFF; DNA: TGTGCCAGCAGCGTCGGAGACACCGGGGAGCTGTTTTTT
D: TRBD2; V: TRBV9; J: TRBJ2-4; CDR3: CASSGDIGKREGAKNIQYF; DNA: TGTGCCAGCAGCGGCGATATAGGGAAGCGGGAGGGGGCCAAAAACATTCAGTACTTC
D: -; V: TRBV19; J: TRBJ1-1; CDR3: CASSISDMNTEAFF; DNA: TGTGCCAGTAGTATTTCAGATATGAACACTGAAGCTTTCTTT
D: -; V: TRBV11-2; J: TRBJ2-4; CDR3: CASSLVGGAWDIQYF; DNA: TGTGCCAGCAGCTTAGTTGGGGGGGCGTGGGACATTCAGTACTTC
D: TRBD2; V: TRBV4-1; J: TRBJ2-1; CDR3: CASSPGLAGGNEQFF; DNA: TGCGCCAGCAGCCCGGGACTAGCGGGAGGTAATGAGCAGTTCTTC
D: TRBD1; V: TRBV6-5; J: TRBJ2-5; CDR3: CASSSEDRGRGTQYF; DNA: TGTGCCAGCAGTTCAGAGGACAGGGGACGGGGGACCCAGTACTTC
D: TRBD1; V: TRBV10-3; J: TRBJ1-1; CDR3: CAIKLGQGEGTEAFF; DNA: TGTGCCATCAAGCTCGGGCAGGGGGAGGGGACTGAAGCTTTCTTT
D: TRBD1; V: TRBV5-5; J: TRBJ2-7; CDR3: CASSTGQAASDEQYF; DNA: TGTGCCAGCAGCACCGGACAGGCCGCCTCGGACGAGCAGTACTTC
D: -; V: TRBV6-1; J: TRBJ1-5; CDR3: CASSERVNQPQHF; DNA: TGTGCCAGCAGTGAGAGGGTCAATCAGCCCCAGCATTTT
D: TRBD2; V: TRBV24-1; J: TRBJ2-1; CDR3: CATSDGTSGRATDEQFF; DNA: TGTGCCACCAGTGACGGGACTAGCGGGAGGGCCACGGATGAGCAGTTCTTC
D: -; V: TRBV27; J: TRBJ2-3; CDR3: CASSLSWTSTDTQYF; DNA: TGTGCCAGCAGTTTATCTTGGACTAGCACAGATACGCAGTATTTT
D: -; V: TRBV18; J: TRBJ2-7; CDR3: CASSGGTYEQYF; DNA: TGTGCCAGCTCTGGTGGGACCTACGAGCAGTACTTC